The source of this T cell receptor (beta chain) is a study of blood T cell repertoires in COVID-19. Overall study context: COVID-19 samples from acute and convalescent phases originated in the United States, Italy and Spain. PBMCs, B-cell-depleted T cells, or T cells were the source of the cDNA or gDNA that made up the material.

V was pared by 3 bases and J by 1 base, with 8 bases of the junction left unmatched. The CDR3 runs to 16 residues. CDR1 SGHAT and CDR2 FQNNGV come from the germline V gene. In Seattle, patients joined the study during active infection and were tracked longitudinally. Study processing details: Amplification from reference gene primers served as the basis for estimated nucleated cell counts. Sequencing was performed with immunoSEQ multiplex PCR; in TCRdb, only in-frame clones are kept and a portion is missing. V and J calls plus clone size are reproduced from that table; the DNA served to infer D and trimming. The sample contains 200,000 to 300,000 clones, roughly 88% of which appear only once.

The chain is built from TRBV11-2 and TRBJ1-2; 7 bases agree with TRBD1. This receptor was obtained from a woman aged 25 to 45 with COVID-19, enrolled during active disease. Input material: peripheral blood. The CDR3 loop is CASSLGDSALNYGYTF. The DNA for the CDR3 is TGTGCCAGCAGCTTGGGGGACAGCGCCCTTAACTATGGCTACACCTTC.